This record concerns one T cell receptor (beta chain) sequence. This record belongs to a study of blood T cell repertoires in COVID-19. Looking at the study overall: Collection of acute and convalescent COVID-19 samples took place in the United States, Italy and Spain. The analysed material was cDNA or gDNA that came from T cells, B-cell-depleted T cells, or PBMCs.

Losses at the gene ends were 3 bases for V and 6 bases for J; bases not matched to a gene: 10. The CDR3 sequence is 15 residues long. CDR1 SGHDT and CDR2 YYEEEE come from the germline V gene. Original handling: The assay estimated nucleated cells by amplifying reference gene primers. Here immunoSEQ multiplex PCR was the method, and the copy in TCRdb shows in-frame clones only, minus some. V, J and clone size reflect that table, while D and trimming were determined from the DNA. The table shows roughly 500,000 clones, with 70% to 90% occurring only once. Sequencing was done on a sample of peripheral blood. This receptor was obtained from a human donor in a cohort sampled during active COVID-19. This chain uses TRBV5-6 with TRBJ1-1, with 8 bases aligning to TRBD1. In DNA form, the CDR3 reads TGTGCCAGCAGCTCTAAACGGACAGGGTTGGCTGAAGCTTTCTTT. It encodes CASSSKRTGLAEAFF. Full variable domain (missing parts from reference TRBV5-6 and TRBJ1-1): DAGVTQSPTHLIKTRGQQVTLRCSPKSGHDTVSWYQQALGQGPQFIFQYYEEEERQRGNFPDRFSGHQFPNYSSELNVNALLLGDSALYLCASSSKRTGLAEAFFGQGTRLTVV.